The 5 T cell receptor beta chains given below trace back to one sample, sequenced in a study of cytomegalovirus exposure and HLA in healthy donors. 60 Vbeta and 13 Jbeta primers were used in PCR. Sequenced by immunoSEQ multiplex PCR; TCRdb stores in-frame clones only, minus some. The sample comprises about 61,000 clones, 89% of which are singletons, and 1.5% rests with the top ten. Input material: PBMCs. These receptors were obtained from a man in his thirties or forties in good health and CMV-seropositive.

This rearrangement joins TRBV30 to TRBJ1-2, with 9 bases matching TRBD1. The V and J ends lost 3 bases and 2 bases, in that order; junction bases with no gene match: 7. Germline CDR1 and CDR2: GTSNPN and SVGIG (reference sequence). This CDR3 is built from 15 residues. The CDR3 is CAWSADRGKNYGYTF. CDR3 sequence (DNA): TGTGCCTGGAGCGCCGACAGGGGGAAAAACTATGGCTACACCTTC.

This clone is a singleton in its sample. The J gene is TRBJ2-3, the V gene TRBV7-3; 10 bases agree with TRBD2. The ends lost 3 bases at V and 1 base at J; junction bases unmatched: 4. This CDR3 is 16 amino acids long. The V gene's germline CDR1 is SGHTA and CDR2 FQGTGA. CDR3 sequence: CASSFTGTSGTDTQYF. The CDR3 DNA reads as TGTGCCAGCAGCTTCACCGGGACTAGCGGCACAGATACGCAGTATTTT.

The gene calls are TRBV27 and TRBJ1-2; a weak D match, TRBD1 (5 bases). The ends were cut back, 0 bases at V and 2 bases at J, with 10 bases in the middle. Germline V CDR1 and CDR2: MNHEY, SMNVEV (reference sequence). This CDR3 spans 15 amino acids. CDR3 nucleotides: TGTGCCAGCAGTTTATCGGCAGGGCTAAACTATGGCTACACCTTC. Its translation is CASSLSAGLNYGYTF.

CDR3 amino acids: CASSRRTATSGANVLTF. The CDR3 DNA sequence: TGCGCCAGCAGCCGACGGACAGCCACCTCTGGGGCCAACGTCCTGACTTTC. The chain employs TRBV5-1 and TRBJ2-6, with D possibly being TRBD1 (6 bases). The ends were cut back, 4 bases at V and 0 bases at J, with 14 bases in the middle. From germline, CDR1 is SGHRS and CDR2 YFSETQ. There are 17 residues in the CDR3.

V usage is TRBV5-1 and J usage is TRBJ2-3, with 11 bases fitting TRBD2. Trimming took 5 bases from V and 4 from J; bases not matched to a gene: 3. CDR1 is SGHRS and CDR2 is YFSETQ in the germline V gene. There are 14 residues in the CDR3. DNA of the CDR3: TGCGCCAGCAGACTAGCGGGAGTGGCAGATACGCAGTATTTT. Translated: CASRLAGVADTQYF.